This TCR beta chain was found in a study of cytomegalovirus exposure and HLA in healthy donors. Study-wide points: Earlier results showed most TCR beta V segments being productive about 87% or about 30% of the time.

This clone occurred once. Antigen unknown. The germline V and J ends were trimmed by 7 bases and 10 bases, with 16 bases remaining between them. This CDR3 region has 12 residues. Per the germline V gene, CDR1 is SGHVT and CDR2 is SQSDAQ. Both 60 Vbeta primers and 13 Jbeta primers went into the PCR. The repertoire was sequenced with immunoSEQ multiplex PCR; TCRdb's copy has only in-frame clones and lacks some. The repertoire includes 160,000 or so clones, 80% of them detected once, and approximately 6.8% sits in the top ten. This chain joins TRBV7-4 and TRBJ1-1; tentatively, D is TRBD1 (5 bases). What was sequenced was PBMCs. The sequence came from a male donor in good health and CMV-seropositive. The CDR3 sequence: CASITPAGSAFF. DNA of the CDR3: TGTGCCAGCATCACCCCCGCAGGGTCAGCTTTCTTT. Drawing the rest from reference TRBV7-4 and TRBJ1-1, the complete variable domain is GAGVSQSPRYKVAKRGRDVALRCDSISGHVTLYWYRQTLGQGSEVLTYSQSDAQRDKSGRPSGRFSAERPERSVSTLKIQRTEQGDSAVYLCASITPAGSAFFGQGTRLTVV.